Below, 27 T cell receptor beta chains from the same sample are listed, as sequenced in a study of OX40 agonist ivuxolimab in advanced cancers. Library prep was done by the immunoSEQ multiplex PCR assay. Drawn from immuneACCESS, this table holds only the in-frame rearrangements with V and J called that TCRdb kept. Clones are partly lost; checked studies trace under half to an unresolved V gene and leave the rest unexplained. The sample table records almost 20,000 clones; roughly nine tenths of these occur just once. The ten largest make up approximately 15% of the sample. Sequenced material: CD4+ or CD8+ T cells sorted from blood, taken in a trial of the OX40 agonist ivuxolimab. The origin of the receptors is an adult with an advanced solid tumor such as melanoma, head and neck, liver or kidney cancer.

The CDR3 region has the DNA TGTGCCAGCAGCTTAGCCCTACAGGGGGCGGGGTACAATGAGCAGTTCTTC. Translation gives CASSLALQGAGYNEQFF. J is TRBJ2-1 and V is TRBV7-2; 9 bases fit TRBD1. V was pared by 0 bases and J by 4 bases, with 7 bases of the junction left unmatched. This CDR3 has 17 residues. Germline V CDR1 and CDR2: SGHTA, FQGNSA. The whole variable domain, remainder taken from reference TRBV7-2 and TRBJ2-1, is GAGVSQSPSNKVTEKGKDVELRCDPISGHTALYWYRQSLGQGLEFLIYFQGNSAPDKSGLPSDRFSAERTGGSVSTLTIQRTQQEDSAVYLCASSLALQGAGYNEQFFGPGTRLTVL.

A few counts support this clone. V is TRBV5-6 and J is TRBJ2-1; D remains ambiguous. Germline V gene sequence: CDR1 SGHDT, CDR2 YYEEEE. This CDR3 region has 11 residues. Trimming left V 2 bases short and J 9 bases short, with 6 bases between. CDR3 sequence (DNA): TGTGCCAGCAGCTTCCGGCGTGAGCAGTTCTTC. Translation gives CASSFRREQFF.

This clone was detected only a few times. V usage is TRBV30 and J usage is TRBJ1-1; 7 bases map to TRBD1. The CDR3 loop spans 13 amino acids. V lost 6 bases and J lost 5; bases outside the gene matches: 9. Germline V lookup: CDR1 GTSNPN, CDR2 SVGIG (reference sequence). The CDR3 bases are TGTGCCTGCGGCCTGACAGGGCGAACTGAAGCTTTCTTT. Translation: CACGLTGRTEAFF.

V and J are TRBV19 and TRBJ1-2, with 7 bases matching TRBD1. V lost 7 bases to trimming and J lost 4 bases; unmatched junction nucleotides: 9. Germline CDR1 reads LNHDA; CDR2 reads SQIVND (reference sequence). CDR3 length: 14 residues. CDR3 coding DNA: TGTGCCAGTATTCCACTCGGGACAGCCTATGGCTACACCTTC. This encodes CASIPLGTAYGYTF.

This sequence joins TRBV7-9 and TRBJ2-5, with TRBD2 matching 14 bases. The CDR3 spans 16 residues. Germline V lookup: CDR1 SEHNR, CDR2 FQNEAQ (reference sequence). V was clipped by 4 bases and J by 7 bases; unmatched bases: 8. The CDR3 bases are TGTGCCAGCAGCTCAAGATCCGGGACTAGCGGGGGGACCCAGTACTTC. It encodes CASSSRSGTSGGTQYF.

The rearrangement links TRBV5-4 to TRBJ2-3; D is perhaps TRBD1 (5 bases). The V and J ends lost 2 bases and 2 bases respectively, with 9 bases between them. Germline V CDR1 and CDR2: SGHNT, YYREEE (reference sequence). There are 14 residues in the CDR3. In DNA form, the CDR3 reads TGTGCCAGCAGCTTAAGGGGAACCACAGATACGCAGTATTTT. The encoded protein is CASSLRGTTDTQYF.

The chain couples TRBV7-6 to TRBJ2-7, with D possibly matching TRBD1 (5 bases). Germline V gives CDR1 SGHVS, CDR2 FNYEAQ. The germline V and J ends were trimmed by 4 bases and 4 bases, with 20 bases remaining between them. The CDR3 loop spans 16 amino acids. CDR3 region: CASSSAGHRTIYEQYF. The DNA for the CDR3 is TGTGCCAGCAGCTCGGCAGGGCACAGAACAATTTACGAGCAGTACTTC.

The chain uses TRBV29-1 and TRBJ1-3, with D perhaps TRBD1 (6 bases). V gave up 7 bases and J gave up 0 bases, with 7 bases separating them. Germline CDR1 SQVTM, CDR2 ANQGSEA. The CDR3 covers 12 residues. The CDR3 here is CSGTASGNTIYF. The CDR3 DNA is TGCAGCGGGACAGCCTCTGGAAACACCATATATTTT.

The V call is TRBV15, the J call TRBJ2-7; D not certain. CDR1 and CDR2 from the germline V gene are LNHNV and YYDKDF (reference sequence). There are 14 residues in the CDR3. V was pared by 1 base and J by 2 bases, with 9 bases between. In nucleotides, the CDR3 is TGTGCCACCAGCAGAGGATTTCCTACCTACGAGCAGTACTTC. It encodes CATSRGFPTYEQYF.

The rearrangement uses TRBV30 and TRBJ1-5, with D unresolved. V lost 0 bases, J lost 3 bases, and 6 bases lay in between. CDR1 is GTSNPN and CDR2 is SVGIG in the germline V gene (reference sequence). The CDR3 sequence is 13 residues long. CDR3 nucleotides: TGTGCCTGGAGTGTAGGAGTCAATCAGCCCCAGCATTTT. It is translated as CAWSVGVNQPQHF.

CDR3 sequence reads: CASRDRLAGGSYNEQFF. CDR3 coding DNA: TGTGCCAGCAGGGATAGACTAGCGGGAGGCTCCTACAATGAGCAGTTCTTC. V is TRBV5-4 and J is TRBJ2-1; 13 bases fit TRBD2. Germline assignment: CDR1 SGHNT and CDR2 YYREEE (reference sequence). This CDR3 has 17 residues. V gave up 5 bases and J gave up 0 bases; unmatched junction bases: 5.

The table lists this clone with a count of one. V and J are TRBV7-2 and TRBJ2-5; the D is unclear. CDR1 and CDR2 from the germline V gene are SGHTA and FQGNSA. CDR3 length: 12 amino acids. V was trimmed by 3 bases and J by 2 bases, leaving 4 bases between them. The DNA of the CDR3 is TGTGCCAGCAGCTTTCAACAAGAGACCCAGTACTTC. It yields the protein CASSFQQETQYF.

Written as DNA, the CDR3 is TGTGCCAGTAGTATTACTAGCGATAACGAGCAGTACTTC. This gives the protein CASSITSDNEQYF. The rearrangement joins TRBV19 to TRBJ2-7; 7 positions match TRBD2. Germline CDR1 reads LNHDA; CDR2 reads SQIVND (reference sequence). Losses at the gene ends were 3 bases for V and 5 bases for J; bases not matched to a gene: 4. The CDR3 contains 13 residues.

The chain combines TRBV25-1 with TRBJ1-6; unclear D gene. This CDR3 comprises 12 residues. Germline V gene lookup returns CDR1 MGHDK and CDR2 SYGVNS. The germline V and J ends were trimmed by 6 bases and 5 bases, with 5 bases remaining between them. CDR3 DNA sequence: TGTGCCAGCAGGGACGATAATTCACCCCTCCACTTT. Its translation: CASRDDNSPLHF.

The chain couples TRBV18 to TRBJ1-3; D remains ambiguous. The CDR3 length is 15 residues. Germline assignment: CDR1 KGHSH and CDR2 LQKENI. V dropped 6 bases and J dropped 0 bases, with 12 bases sitting between them. Here the CDR3 DNA reads TGTGCCAGCTCGTCGGACGGTATCTCTGGAAACACCATATATTTT. It encodes CASSSDGISGNTIYF.

The chain combines TRBV4-1 with TRBJ2-7; 9 bases align to TRBD1. The junction had 2 bases not matched to a gene; V was cut back by 1 base and J by 1 base. The germline V gene has CDR1 MGHRA and CDR2 YSYEKL. CDR3 length: 15 amino acids. For the CDR3, the DNA is TGCGCCAGCAGCCAAGGTGGACAGGGGTCCTACGAGCAGTACTTC. As protein: CASSQGGQGSYEQYF.

This chain uses TRBV18 with TRBJ1-1, with TRBD1 as a possible D gene (5 bases). Germline CDR1 and CDR2: KGHSH and LQKENI. The CDR3 runs 14 residues. The germline V and J ends were trimmed by 1 base and 0 bases, with 6 bases remaining between them. The CDR3 is CASSPQGLNTEAFF. The CDR3 DNA reads as TGTGCCAGCTCACCACAGGGACTGAACACTGAAGCTTTCTTT.

This rearrangement joins TRBV10-1 to TRBJ2-2; TRBD2 is a possible D gene (5 bases). Germline CDR1 reads WNHNN; CDR2 reads SYGVQD (reference sequence). Trimming removed 4 bases at V and 6 bases at J, with 12 bases between. There are 14 residues in the CDR3. CDR3 region: CASSGLGRPGELFF. CDR3 nucleotide sequence: TGCGCCAGCAGTGGTCTAGGGAGACCCGGGGAGCTGTTTTTT.

This chain links TRBV18 with TRBJ2-7; 7 positions agree with TRBD1. The germline V gene encodes CDR1 KGHSH and CDR2 LQKENI. V shed 0 bases and J 7 bases; nucleotides not matched to a gene: 6. This CDR3 region has 14 residues. CDR3 bases: TGTGCCAGCTCACCACCGGCAGGGGGTGGGGAGCAGTACTTC. Translating gives CASSPPAGGGEQYF.

This sequence joins TRBV11-1 and TRBJ2-6; unclear D gene. Germline loops: CDR1 SGHAT, CDR2 FQDESV (reference sequence). This CDR3 spans 15 amino acids. V was clipped by 4 bases and J by 0 bases, with 7 bases between them. CDR3 sequence: CASSSDGSGANVLTF. CDR3 DNA: TGTGCCAGCAGCTCGGACGGCTCTGGGGCCAACGTCCTGACTTTC.

This sequence joins TRBV11-1 and TRBJ2-3; 9 bases map to TRBD2. Germline loops: CDR1 SGHAT, CDR2 FQDESV (reference sequence). V was pared by 5 bases and J by 2 bases, with 8 bases of the junction left unmatched. The CDR3 has 16 residues. CDR3 coding DNA: TGTGCCAGCAGCCCGGGGACTAGCAGAGACACAGATACGCAGTATTTT. This translates into CASSPGTSRDTDTQYF.

The V gene is TRBV19, the J gene TRBJ2-2; TRBD1 matches at 8 bases. The CDR3 contains 17 residues. The J segment lost 5 bases and the V segment lost 7 bases, leaving 15 bases of the junction unmatched. CDR1 and CDR2 (germline): LNHDA, SQIVND (reference sequence). As DNA, the CDR3 is TGTGCCAGTACCAGTATAGGGGGCAGGGGGCTAACCGGGGAGCTGTTTTTT. It specifies CASTSIGGRGLTGELFF.

The rearrangement uses TRBV27 and TRBJ2-7, with 7 bases matching TRBD2. V was clipped by 3 bases and J by 6 bases; unmatched bases: 17. This CDR3 has 17 residues. Germline loops: CDR1 MNHEY, CDR2 SMNVEV (reference sequence). The CDR3 nucleotides are TGTGCCAGCAGTTTCTCCCCGGGGAGCGGGGTTATTGGCGAGCAGTACTTC. Its protein product is CASSFSPGSGVIGEQYF.

The J gene is TRBJ1-3, the V gene TRBV5-3; D is ambiguous. TRBV5-3 is treated as an ORF (open reading frame) with a function not yet certain. This CDR3 spans 14 amino acids. Trimming removed 2 bases at V and 0 bases at J, with 6 bases between. CDR3 DNA: TGTGCCAGAAGCTTACAGAGCTCTGGAAACACCATATATTTT. Translating gives CARSLQSSGNTIYF.

This clone turned up a few times. This sequence joins TRBV19 and TRBJ2-3, with a possible D match to TRBD1 (5 bases). Germline V gene sequence: CDR1 LNHDA, CDR2 SQIVND (reference sequence). V shed 3 bases and J shed 0 bases, with 16 bases lying between them. This CDR3 is built from 17 residues. Here the CDR3 reads CASSIGLWGGSTDTQYF. The CDR3, as DNA: TGTGCCAGTAGTATTGGCTTGTGGGGCGGAAGCACAGATACGCAGTATTTT.

This rearrangement joins TRBV19 to TRBJ2-5; D is possibly TRBD2 (5 bases). Germline V gene sequence: CDR1 LNHDA, CDR2 SQIVND (reference sequence). This CDR3 comprises 14 residues. V gave up 3 bases and J gave up 1 base, with 9 bases separating them. CDR3 DNA sequence: TGTGCCAGTAGTATGGACTGGGCCCAAGAGACCCAGTACTTC. It specifies CASSMDWAQETQYF.

The chain recombines TRBV5-6 with TRBJ2-3; no definite D call. The CDR3 loop spans 13 amino acids. V was trimmed by 0 bases and J by 7 bases, leaving 9 bases between them. Germline V gene sequence: CDR1 SGHDT, CDR2 YYEEEE. In DNA, the CDR3 is TGTGCCAGCAGCTTGGGCATGGATTATACGCAGTATTTT. Its translation: CASSLGMDYTQYF.